Detailed here is one T cell receptor beta chain. The antigen is unknown. Germline is not matched at one junction end, which may reflect a read error. Germline V gene data show CDR1 as LGHNA and CDR2 as YSLEER. This CDR3 comprises 19 residues. The sample belongs to a study of tumor-infiltrating lymphocytes in primary liver carcinoma. As for the study in general: The study obtained roughly 3.65 to 7.13 million productive TCRbeta reads per sample, similar across tissue types.

Starting from 500 ng of total RNA, TCR beta cDNA was produced with a primer in the constant region. Libraries covering TCR beta were generated through three nested multiplex PCR rounds (using a slightly modified ARM-PCR). TRBV1-TRBV30 forward primers and a C-beta reverse primer were used in the first two PCR rounds, which each ran for around 10 cycles. MiXCR, run by TCRdb on the multiplex PCR reads, gives a single entry per CDR3 protein. The data contain around 19,000 distinct CDR3 sequences, around 77% of them singletons. Co-extraction of RNA and DNA was performed on about 20-33 mg of unsorted bulk tissue. Resection treated the patients' primary liver carcinoma. Five distinct regions per tumor were sampled. Study results and caveats: Tumors reached a significantly greater top-250-clone fraction than blood did (p = 0.039).

The clonotype originates from a woman in her thirties with primary liver carcinoma and hepatitis B virus infection. The rearrangement uses TRBV4-3 and TRBJ2-2; 10 positions agree with TRBD2. Sequencing was performed on liver tumor tissue from sampling region 4. Subset reported: tumor region T4, right-lateral pole. The CDR3 reads CASSVLAGWPHSNIGELFF. The CDR3 DNA reads as TGCGCCAGCAGCGTACTAGCGGGATGGCCCCATTCGAACATCGGGGAGCTGTTTTTT.